This TCR beta chain was recovered during a study of cytomegalovirus exposure and HLA in healthy donors. Study-wide findings and caveats: While the bulk of TCR sequences proved rare, some public TCRs turned up in many donors.

Germline-derived CDR1 and CDR2 are MNHEY and SMNVEV (reference sequence). The CDR3 is 16 amino acids. Trimming removed 7 bases from V and 5 bases from J, with 20 bases in between. Note on this clone: What it recognizes is unknown.

Sequencing was performed with immunoSEQ multiplex PCR; in TCRdb, only in-frame clones are kept and a portion is missing. The sample includes 35,000 to 40,000 clones, 85% to 95% of them seen just once. The sequence derives from a man aged 18 to 29 in good health and CMV-seronegative. The chain links TRBV27 to TRBJ2-2; weak D call: TRBD1 (5 bases). Sequences were obtained from PBMCs. The CDR3 nucleotides read TGTGCCAGCACCCCCTTTATAGGGGCACGGACCGGGGAGCTGTTTTTT. Translating it yields CASTPFIGARTGELFF.